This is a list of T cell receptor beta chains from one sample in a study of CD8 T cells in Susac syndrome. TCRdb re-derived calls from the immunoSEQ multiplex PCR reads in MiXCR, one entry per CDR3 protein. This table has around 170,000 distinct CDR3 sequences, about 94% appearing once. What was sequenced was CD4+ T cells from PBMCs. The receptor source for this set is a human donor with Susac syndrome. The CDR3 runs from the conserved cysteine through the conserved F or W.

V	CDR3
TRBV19	CASGGHEQYF
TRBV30	CAWRGVSYEQYF
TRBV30	CACTGTGAMAPLHF
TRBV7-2	CASSIRLAGGGTETQYF
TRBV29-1	CSVKRQGPNTEAFF
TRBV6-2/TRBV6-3	CASGLDTEAFF
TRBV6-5	CASSYSGTGETQYF
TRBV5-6	CASSLGTGLGTEAFF
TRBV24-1	CATSDSSGFTDTQYF
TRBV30	CAWSGFRRTNSYEQYF
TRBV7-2	CASSQFTQRQETQYF
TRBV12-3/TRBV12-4	CASRHRDPAFF